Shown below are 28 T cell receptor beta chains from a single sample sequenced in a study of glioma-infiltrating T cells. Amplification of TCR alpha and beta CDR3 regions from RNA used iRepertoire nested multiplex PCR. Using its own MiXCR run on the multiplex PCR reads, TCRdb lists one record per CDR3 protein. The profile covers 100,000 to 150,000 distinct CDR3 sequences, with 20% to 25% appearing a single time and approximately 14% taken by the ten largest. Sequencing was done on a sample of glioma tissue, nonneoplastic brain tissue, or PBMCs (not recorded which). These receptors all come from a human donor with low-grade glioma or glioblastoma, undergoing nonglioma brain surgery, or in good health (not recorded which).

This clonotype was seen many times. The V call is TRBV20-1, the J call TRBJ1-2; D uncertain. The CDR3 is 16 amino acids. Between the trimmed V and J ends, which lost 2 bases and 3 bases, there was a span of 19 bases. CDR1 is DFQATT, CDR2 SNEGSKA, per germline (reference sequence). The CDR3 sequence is CSARPGRRLGDYGYTF. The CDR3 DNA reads TGCAGTGCTAGACCTGGTCGCCGCCTGGGTGACTATGGCTACACCTTC.

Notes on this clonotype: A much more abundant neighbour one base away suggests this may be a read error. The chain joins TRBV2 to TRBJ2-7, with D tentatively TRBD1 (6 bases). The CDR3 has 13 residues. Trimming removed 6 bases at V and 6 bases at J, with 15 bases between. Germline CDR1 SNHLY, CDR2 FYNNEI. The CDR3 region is CASSRGNSVEQYF. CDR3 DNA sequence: TGTGCCAGCAGCAGGGGAAATTCGGTCGAGCAGTACTTC.

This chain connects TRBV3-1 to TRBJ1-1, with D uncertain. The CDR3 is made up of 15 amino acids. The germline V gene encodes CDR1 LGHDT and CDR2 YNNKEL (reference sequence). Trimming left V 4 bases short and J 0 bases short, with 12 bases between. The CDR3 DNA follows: TGTGCCAGCAGCCTACGGCCCAGCTTGAACACTGAAGCTTTCTTT. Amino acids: CASSLRPSLNTEAFF.

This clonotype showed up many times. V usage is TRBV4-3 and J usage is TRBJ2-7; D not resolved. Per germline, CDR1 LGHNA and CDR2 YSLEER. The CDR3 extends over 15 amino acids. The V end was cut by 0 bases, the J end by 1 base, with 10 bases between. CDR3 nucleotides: TGCGCCAGCAGCCAAGAACCCCACAGTTCCTACGAGCAGTACTTC. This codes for CASSQEPHSSYEQYF.

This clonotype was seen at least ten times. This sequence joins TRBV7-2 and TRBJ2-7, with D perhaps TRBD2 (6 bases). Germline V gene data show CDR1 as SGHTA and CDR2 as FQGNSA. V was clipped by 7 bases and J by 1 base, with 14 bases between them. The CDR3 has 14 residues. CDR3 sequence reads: CASNRRDFSYEQYF. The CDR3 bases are TGTGCCAGCAACCGCCGGGACTTTTCCTACGAGCAGTACTTC.

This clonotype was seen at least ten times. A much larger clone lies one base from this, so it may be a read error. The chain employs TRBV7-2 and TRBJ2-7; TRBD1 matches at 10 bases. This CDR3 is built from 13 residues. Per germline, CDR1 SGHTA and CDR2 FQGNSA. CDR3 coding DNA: TGTGCCAGCCGCTTAGCGGGACAGGGGCAGCAGTACTTC. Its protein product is CASRLAGQGQQYF.

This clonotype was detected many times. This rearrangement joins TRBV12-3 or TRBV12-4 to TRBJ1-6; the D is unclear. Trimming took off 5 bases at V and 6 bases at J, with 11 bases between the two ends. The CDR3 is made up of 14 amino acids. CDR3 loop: CASSPRRLNSPLHF. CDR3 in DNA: TGTGCCAGCAGTCCGCGGCGACTTAATTCACCCCTCCACTTT.

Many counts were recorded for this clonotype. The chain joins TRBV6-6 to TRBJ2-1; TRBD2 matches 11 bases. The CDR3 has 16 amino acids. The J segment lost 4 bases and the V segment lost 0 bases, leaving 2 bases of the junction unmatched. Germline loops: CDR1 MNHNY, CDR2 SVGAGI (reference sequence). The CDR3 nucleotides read TGTGCCAGCAGTTACTCCGGGACTAGCGGTTACAATGAGCAGTTCTTC. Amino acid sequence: CASSYSGTSGYNEQFF.

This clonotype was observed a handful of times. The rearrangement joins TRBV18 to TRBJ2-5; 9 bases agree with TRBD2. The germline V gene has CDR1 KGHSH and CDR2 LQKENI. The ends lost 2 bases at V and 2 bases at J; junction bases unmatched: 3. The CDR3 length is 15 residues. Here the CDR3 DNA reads TGTGCCAGCTCACCAGTAGCGGGAGTACAAGAGACCCAGTACTTC. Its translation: CASSPVAGVQETQYF.

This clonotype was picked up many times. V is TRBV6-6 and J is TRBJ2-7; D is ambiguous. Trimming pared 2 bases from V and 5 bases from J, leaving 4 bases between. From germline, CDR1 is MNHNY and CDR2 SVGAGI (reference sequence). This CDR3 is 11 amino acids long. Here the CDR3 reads CASSYGHEQYF. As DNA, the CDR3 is TGTGCCAGCAGTTACGGCCACGAGCAGTACTTC.

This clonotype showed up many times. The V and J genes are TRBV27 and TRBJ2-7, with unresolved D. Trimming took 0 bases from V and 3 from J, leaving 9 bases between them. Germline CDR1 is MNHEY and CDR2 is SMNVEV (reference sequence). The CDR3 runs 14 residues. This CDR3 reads CASSLSGPDYEQYF. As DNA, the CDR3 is TGTGCCAGCAGTTTATCTGGCCCAGACTACGAGCAGTACTTC.

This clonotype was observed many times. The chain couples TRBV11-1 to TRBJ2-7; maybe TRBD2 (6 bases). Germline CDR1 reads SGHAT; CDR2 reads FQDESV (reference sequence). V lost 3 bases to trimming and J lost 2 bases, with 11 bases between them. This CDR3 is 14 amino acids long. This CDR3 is CASSLTGAPYEQYF. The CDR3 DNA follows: TGTGCCAGCAGCTTGACGGGAGCACCCTACGAGCAGTACTTC.

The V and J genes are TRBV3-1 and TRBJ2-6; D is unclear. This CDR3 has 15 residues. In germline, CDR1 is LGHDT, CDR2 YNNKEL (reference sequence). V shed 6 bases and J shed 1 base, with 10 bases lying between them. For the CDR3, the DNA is TGTGCCAGCAGATTTAGACGGTCTGGGGCCAACGTCCTGACTTTC. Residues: CASRFRRSGANVLTF.

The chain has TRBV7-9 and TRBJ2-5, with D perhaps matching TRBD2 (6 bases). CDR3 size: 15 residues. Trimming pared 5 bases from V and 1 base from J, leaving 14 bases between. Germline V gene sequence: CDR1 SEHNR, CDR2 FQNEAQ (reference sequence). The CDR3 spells CASSHIAASQETQYF. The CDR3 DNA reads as TGTGCCAGCAGCCATATAGCGGCCTCCCAAGAGACCCAGTACTTC.

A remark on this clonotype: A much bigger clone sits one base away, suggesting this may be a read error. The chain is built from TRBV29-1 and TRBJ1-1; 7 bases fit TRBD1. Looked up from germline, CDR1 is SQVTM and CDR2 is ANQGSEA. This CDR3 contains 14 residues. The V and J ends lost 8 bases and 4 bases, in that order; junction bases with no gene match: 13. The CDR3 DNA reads TGCAGCTGTACAAAACAGGGGATTGGCACTGAAGCTTTCTTT. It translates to CSCTKQGIGTEAFF.

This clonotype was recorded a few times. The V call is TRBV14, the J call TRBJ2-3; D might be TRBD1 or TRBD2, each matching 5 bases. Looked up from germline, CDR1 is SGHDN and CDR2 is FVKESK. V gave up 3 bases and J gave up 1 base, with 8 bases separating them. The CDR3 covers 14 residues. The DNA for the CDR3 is TGTGCCAGCAGCCACCGGGACGGCACAGATACGCAGTATTTT. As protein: CASSHRDGTDTQYF.

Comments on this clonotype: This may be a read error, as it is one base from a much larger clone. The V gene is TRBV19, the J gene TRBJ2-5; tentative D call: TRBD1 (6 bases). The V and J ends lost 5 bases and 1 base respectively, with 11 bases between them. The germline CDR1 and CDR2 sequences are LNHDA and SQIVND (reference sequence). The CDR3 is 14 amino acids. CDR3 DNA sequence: TGTGCCAGTAGTGTGGGGGCAGTCCAAGAGACCCAGTACTTC. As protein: CASSVGAVQETQYF.

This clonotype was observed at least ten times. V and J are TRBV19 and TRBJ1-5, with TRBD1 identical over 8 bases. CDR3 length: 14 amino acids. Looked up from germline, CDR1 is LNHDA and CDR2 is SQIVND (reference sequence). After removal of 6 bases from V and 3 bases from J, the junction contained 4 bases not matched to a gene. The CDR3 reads CASRQDRDNQPQHF. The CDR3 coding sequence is TGTGCCAGTAGACAGGACAGGGACAATCAGCCCCAGCATTTT.

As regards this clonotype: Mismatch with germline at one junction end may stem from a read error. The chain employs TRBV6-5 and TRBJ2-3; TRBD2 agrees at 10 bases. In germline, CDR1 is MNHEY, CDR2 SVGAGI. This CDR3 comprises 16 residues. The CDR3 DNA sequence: TGTGCCAGAAGACGTAGCGGGAGGACTAGCACAGATACGCAGTGTTTT. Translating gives CARRRSGRTSTDTQCF.

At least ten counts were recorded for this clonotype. The CDR3 sequence is CASRFTGNYGYTF. CDR3 nucleotide sequence: TGTGCCAGCAGATTTACAGGGAACTATGGCTACACCTTC. The chain recombines TRBV27 with TRBJ1-2, with a weak D call TRBD1 (6 bases). CDR1 is MNHEY, CDR2 SMNVEV, per germline (reference sequence). Trimming took 6 bases from V and 2 from J, leaving 10 bases between them. The length of the CDR3 is 13 residues.

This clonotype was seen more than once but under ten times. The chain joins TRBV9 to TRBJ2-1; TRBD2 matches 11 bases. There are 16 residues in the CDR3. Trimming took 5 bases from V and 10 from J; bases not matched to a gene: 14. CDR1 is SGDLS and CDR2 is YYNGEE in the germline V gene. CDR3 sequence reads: CASSPRLAGGPSEQFF. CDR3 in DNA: TGTGCCAGCAGTCCGAGGCTAGCGGGAGGTCCGTCCGAGCAGTTCTTC. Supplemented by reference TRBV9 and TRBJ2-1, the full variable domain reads DSGVTQTPKHLITATGQRVTLRCSPRSGDLSVYWYQQSLDQGLQFLIQYYNGEERAKGNILERFSAQQFPDLHSELNLSSLELGDSALYFCASSPRLAGGPSEQFFGPGTRLTVL.

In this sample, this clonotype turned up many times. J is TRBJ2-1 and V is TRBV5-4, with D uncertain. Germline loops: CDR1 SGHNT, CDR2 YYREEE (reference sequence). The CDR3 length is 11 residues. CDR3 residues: CASLAYNEQFF. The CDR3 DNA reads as TGTGCGTCCCTAGCCTACAATGAGCAGTTCTTC.

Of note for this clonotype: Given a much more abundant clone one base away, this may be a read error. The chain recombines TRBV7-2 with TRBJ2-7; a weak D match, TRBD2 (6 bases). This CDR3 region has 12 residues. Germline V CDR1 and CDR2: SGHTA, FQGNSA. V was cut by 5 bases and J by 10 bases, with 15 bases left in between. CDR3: CASSTGVGQQYF. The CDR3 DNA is TGTGCCAGCAGCACGGGGGTCGGGCAACAGTACTTC.

This CDR3 reads CASSQTGLSGEQYF. CDR3 in DNA: TGTGCCAGTAGTCAGACAGGGTTATCGGGGGAGCAGTACTTC. The chain combines TRBV19 with TRBJ2-7, with 7 bases lining up with TRBD1. Trimming at V came to 5 bases and at J to 7 bases, leaving 11 bases not matched to a gene. This CDR3 has 14 amino acids. CDR1 is LNHDA, CDR2 SQIVND, per germline (reference sequence).

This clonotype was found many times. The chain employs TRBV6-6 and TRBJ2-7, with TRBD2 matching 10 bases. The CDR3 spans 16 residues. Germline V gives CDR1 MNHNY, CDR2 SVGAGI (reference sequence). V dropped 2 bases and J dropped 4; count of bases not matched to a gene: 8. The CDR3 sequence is CASSYGLAGEDYEQYF. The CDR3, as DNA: TGTGCCAGCAGTTACGGGCTAGCGGGAGAGGATTACGAGCAGTACTTC.

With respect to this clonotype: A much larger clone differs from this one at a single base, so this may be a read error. CDR3 sequence: CATIPGGYNQPQHF. As DNA, the CDR3 is TGTGCCACCATCCCGGGGGGATACAATCAGCCCCAGCATTTT. The chain is built from TRBV10-2 and TRBJ1-5; tentative D call: TRBD1 (5 bases). This CDR3 is 14 amino acids long. The germline V gene encodes CDR1 WSHSY and CDR2 SAAADI.

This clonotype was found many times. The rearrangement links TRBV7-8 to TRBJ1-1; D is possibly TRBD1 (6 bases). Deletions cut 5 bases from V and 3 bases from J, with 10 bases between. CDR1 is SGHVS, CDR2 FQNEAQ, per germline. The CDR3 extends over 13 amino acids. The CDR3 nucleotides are TGTGCCAGCAGCATACAGGGTGACACTGAAGCTTTCTTT. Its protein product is CASSIQGDTEAFF. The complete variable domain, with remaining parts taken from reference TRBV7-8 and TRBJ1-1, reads GAGVSQSPRYKVAKRGQDVALRCDPISGHVSLFWYQQALGQGPEFLTYFQNEAQLDKSGLPSDRFFAERPEGSVSTLKIQRTQQEDSAVYLCASSIQGDTEAFFGQGTRLTVV.

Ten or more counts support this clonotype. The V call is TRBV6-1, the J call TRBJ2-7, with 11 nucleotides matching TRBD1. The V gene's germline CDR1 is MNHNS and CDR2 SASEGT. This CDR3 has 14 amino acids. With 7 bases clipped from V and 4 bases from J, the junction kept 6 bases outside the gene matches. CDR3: CASTLDRGPYEQYF. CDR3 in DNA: TGTGCCAGCACCTTGGACAGGGGGCCATACGAGCAGTACTTC.